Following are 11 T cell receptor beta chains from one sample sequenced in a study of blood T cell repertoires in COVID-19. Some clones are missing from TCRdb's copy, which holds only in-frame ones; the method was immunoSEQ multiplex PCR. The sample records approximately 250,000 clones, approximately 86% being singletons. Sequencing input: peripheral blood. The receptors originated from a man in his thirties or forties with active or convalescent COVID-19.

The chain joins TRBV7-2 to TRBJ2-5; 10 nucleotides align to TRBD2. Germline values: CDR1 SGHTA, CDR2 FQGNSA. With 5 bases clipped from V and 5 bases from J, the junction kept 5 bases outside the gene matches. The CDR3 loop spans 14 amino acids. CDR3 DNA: TGTGCCAGCAGCCCGAAAGCGGGGGGGGAGACCCAGTACTTC. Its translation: CASSPKAGGETQYF.

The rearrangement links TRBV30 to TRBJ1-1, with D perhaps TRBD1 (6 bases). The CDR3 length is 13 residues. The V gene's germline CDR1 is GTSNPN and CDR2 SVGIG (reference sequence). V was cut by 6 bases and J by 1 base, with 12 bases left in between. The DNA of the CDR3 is TGTGCCTGTCAAACGGGACAGAACACTGAAGCTTTCTTT. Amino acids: CACQTGQNTEAFF. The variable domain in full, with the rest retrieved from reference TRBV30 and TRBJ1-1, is SQTIHQWPATLVQPVGSPLSLECTVEGTSNPNLYWYRQAAGRGLQLLFYSVGIGQISSEVPQNLSASRPQDRQFILSSKKLLLSDSGFYLCACQTGQNTEAFFGQGTRLTVV.

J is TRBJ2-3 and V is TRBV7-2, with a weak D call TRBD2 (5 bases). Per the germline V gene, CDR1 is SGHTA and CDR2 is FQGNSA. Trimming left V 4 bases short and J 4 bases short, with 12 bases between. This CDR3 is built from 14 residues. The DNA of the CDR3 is TGTGCCAGCAGCTACCCTTGGAGGCCAGATACGCAGTATTTT. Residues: CASSYPWRPDTQYF.

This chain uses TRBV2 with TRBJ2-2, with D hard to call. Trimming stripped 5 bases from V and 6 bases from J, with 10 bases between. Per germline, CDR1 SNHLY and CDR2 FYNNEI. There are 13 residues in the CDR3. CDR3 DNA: TGTGCCAGCAGTTCTACAGAGTCCGGGGAGCTGTTTTTT. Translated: CASSSTESGELFF.

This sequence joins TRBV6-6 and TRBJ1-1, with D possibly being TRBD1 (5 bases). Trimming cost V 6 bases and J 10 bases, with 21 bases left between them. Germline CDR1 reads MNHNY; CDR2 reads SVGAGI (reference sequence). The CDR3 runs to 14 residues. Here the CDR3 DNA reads TGTGCCAGCAGACCCCGGGACTGGGGTGAAGGAGCTTTCTTT. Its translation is CASRPRDWGEGAFF.

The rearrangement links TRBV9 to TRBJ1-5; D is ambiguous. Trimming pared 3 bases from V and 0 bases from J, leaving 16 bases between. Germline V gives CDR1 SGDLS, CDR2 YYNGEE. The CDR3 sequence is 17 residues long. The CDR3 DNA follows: TGTGCCAGCAGCGCGGGAGGGTATTCAGATAGCAATCAGCCCCAGCATTTT. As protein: CASSAGGYSDSNQPQHF.

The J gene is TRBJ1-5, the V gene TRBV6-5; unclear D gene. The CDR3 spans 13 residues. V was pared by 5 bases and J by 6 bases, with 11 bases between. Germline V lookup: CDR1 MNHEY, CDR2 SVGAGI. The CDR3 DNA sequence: TGTGCCAGCAGTATCTCCGGCGGTCAGCCCCAGCATTTT. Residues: CASSISGGQPQHF.

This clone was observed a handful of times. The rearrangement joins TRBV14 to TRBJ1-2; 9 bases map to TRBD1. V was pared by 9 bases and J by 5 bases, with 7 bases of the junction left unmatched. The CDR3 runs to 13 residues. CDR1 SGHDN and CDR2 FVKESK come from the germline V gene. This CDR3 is CARERQGGYGYTF. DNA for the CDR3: TGTGCCAGGGAACGACAGGGGGGGTATGGCTACACCTTC.

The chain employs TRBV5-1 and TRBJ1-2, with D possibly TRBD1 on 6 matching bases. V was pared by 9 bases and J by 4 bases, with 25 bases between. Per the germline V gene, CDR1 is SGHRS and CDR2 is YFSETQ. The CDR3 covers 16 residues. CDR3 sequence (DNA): TGCGCCACCAGAACAGGGTACGAGAGTGGCAGCTATGGCTACACCTTC. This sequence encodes CATRTGYESGSYGYTF.

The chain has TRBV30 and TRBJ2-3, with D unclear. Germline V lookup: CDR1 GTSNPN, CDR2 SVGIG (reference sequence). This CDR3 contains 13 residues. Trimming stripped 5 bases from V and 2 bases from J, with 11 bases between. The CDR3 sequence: CAWGRQITDTQYF. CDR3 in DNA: TGTGCCTGGGGACGACAAATCACAGATACGCAGTATTTT.

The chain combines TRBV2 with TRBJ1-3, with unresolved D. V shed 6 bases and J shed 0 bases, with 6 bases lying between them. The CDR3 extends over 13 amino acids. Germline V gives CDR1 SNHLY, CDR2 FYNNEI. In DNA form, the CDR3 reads TGTGCCAGCAGGTTCAGCTCTGGAAACACCATATATTTT. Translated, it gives CASRFSSGNTIYF. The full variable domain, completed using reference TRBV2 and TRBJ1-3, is EPEVTQTPSHQVTQMGQEVILRCVPISNHLYFYWYRQILGQKVEFLVSFYNNEISEKSEIFDDQFSVERPDGSNFTLKIRSTKLEDSAMYFCASRFSSGNTIYFGEGSWLTVV.